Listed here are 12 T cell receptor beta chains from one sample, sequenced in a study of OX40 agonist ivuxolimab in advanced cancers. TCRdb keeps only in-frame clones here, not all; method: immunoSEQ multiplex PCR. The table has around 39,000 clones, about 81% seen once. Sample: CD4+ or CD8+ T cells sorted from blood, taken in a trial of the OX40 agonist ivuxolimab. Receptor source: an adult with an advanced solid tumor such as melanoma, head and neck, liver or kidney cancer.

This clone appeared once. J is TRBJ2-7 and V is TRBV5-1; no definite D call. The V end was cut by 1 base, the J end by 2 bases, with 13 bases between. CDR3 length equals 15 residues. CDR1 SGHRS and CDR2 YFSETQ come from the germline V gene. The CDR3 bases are TGCGCCAGCAGCTTGAATTTGGCGGACCCCTACGAGCAGTACTTC. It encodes CASSLNLADPYEQYF.

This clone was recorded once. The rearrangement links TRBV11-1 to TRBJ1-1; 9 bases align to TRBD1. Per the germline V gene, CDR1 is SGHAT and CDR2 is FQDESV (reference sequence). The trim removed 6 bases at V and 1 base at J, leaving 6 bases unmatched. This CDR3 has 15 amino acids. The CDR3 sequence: CASSRQTGGNTEAFF. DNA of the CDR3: TGTGCCAGCAGTCGGCAGACAGGGGGGAACACTGAAGCTTTCTTT.

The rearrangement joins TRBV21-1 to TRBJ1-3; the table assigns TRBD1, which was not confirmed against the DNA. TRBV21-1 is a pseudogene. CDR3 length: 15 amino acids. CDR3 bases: TGTGCCATCAGCACCCCGACAGGGTTGGGGAACACCATATATTTT. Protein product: CAISTPTGLGNTIYF.

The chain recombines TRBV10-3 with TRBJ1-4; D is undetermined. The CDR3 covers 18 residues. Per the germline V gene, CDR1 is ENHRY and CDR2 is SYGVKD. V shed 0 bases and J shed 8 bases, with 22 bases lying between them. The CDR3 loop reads CAISESGRSLAPNEKLFF. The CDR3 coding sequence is TGTGCCATCAGTGAGTCAGGACGGTCCTTGGCGCCGAACGAAAAACTGTTTTTT.

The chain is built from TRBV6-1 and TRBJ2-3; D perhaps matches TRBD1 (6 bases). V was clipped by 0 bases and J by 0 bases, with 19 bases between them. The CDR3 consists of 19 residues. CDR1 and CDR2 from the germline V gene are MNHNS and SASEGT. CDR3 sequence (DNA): TGTGCCAGCAGTGAAGCGGGGGCGAAGCGACGAACTAGCACAGATACGCAGTATTTT. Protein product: CASSEAGAKRRTSTDTQYF.

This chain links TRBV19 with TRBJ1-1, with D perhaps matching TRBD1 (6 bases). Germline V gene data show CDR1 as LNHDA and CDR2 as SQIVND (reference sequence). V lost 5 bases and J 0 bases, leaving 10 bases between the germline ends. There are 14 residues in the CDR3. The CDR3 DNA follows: TGTGCCAGTAGTGTACAGGGACTGAACACTGAAGCTTTCTTT. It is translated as CASSVQGLNTEAFF.

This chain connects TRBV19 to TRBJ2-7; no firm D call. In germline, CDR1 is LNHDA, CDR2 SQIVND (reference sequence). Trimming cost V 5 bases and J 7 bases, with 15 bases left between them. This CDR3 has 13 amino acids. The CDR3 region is CASSSGPLQEQYF. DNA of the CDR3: TGTGCCAGTAGTTCCGGGCCCCTTCAGGAGCAGTACTTC.

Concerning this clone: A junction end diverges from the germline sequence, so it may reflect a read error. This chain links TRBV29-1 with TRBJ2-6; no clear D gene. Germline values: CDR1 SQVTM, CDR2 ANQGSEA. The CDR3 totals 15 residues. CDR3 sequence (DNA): TGCAGCGTCGAAGATATTTACTCTGGGGCCAACGTCCTGACTTTC. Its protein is CSVEDIYSGANVLTF.

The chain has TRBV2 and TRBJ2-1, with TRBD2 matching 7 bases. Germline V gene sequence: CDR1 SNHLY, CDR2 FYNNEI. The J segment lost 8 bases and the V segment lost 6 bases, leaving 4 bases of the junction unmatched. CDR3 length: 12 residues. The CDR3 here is CASSGEGHEQFF. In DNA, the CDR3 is TGTGCCAGCAGCGGGGAGGGTCATGAGCAGTTCTTC.

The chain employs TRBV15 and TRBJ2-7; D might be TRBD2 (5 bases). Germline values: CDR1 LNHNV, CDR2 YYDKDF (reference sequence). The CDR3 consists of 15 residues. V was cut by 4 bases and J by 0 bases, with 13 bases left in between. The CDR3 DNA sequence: TGTGCCACCAGCAACGTACTAGGGATCTCCTACGAGCAGTACTTC. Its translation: CATSNVLGISYEQYF.

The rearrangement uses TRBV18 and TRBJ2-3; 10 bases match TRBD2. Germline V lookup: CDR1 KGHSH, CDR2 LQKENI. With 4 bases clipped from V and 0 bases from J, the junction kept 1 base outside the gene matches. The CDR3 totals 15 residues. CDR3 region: CASSLAGGSTDTQYF. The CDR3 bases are TGTGCCAGCTCACTAGCGGGAGGAAGCACAGATACGCAGTATTTT.

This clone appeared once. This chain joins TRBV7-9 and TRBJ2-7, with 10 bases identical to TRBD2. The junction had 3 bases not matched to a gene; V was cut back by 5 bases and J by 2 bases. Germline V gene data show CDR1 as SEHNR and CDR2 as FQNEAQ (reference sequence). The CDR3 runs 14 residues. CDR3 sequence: CASSLTSGAYEQYF. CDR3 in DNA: TGTGCCAGCAGCCTCACTAGCGGGGCCTACGAGCAGTACTTC.